These 27 T cell receptor beta chains were all obtained from the same sample, sequenced in a study of blood T cell repertoires in COVID-19. The data were produced by immunoSEQ multiplex PCR, yet TCRdb's version contains in-frame clones alone and is incomplete. Among 200,000 to 250,000 clones, 84% were seen once, and the ten largest hold less than 2%. The specimen sequenced was PBMCs or T cells enriched from blood (not recorded which). The receptor set was obtained from a man aged 55 to 70 who had recovered from COVID-19.

The V gene is TRBV24-1, the J gene TRBJ2-7, with 9 bases identical to TRBD1. This CDR3 spans 17 amino acids. V shed 3 bases, J shed 0 bases, and the junction held 8 bases outside the gene matches. The V gene's germline CDR1 is KGHDR and CDR2 SFDVKD. The DNA for the CDR3 is TGTGCCACCAGTGATGGACAGGGGACCCTGAACTCCTACGAGCAGTACTTC. This sequence encodes CATSDGQGTLNSYEQYF.

The chain links TRBV24-1 to TRBJ2-7, with D perhaps matching TRBD1 (6 bases). CDR1 is KGHDR and CDR2 is SFDVKD in the germline V gene. Trimming shortened V by 4 bases and J by 3 bases, and 12 bases separated the two germline ends. CDR3 length: 14 amino acids. In DNA form, the CDR3 reads TGTGCCACCAGTGACCCGGACAGTAGCTACGAGCAGTACTTC. Its translation: CATSDPDSSYEQYF.

This chain uses TRBV10-3 with TRBJ2-7, with unresolved D. Trimming shortened V by 3 bases and J by 6 bases, and 6 bases separated the two germline ends. This CDR3 has 11 amino acids. Germline V gene data show CDR1 as ENHRY and CDR2 as SYGVKD. CDR3 coding DNA: TGTGCCATCAGTGATTTGAGCGAGCAGTACTTC. This codes for CAISDLSEQYF.

This chain links TRBV5-8 with TRBJ1-1; D is possibly TRBD1 (6 bases). Germline V CDR1 and CDR2: SGHTS, YDEGEE. The V end was cut by 9 bases, the J end by 2 bases, with 11 bases between. The CDR3 covers 12 residues. CDR3 protein: CATTDRNTEAFF. The CDR3 region has the DNA TGTGCCACCACGGACAGAAACACTGAAGCTTTCTTT.

CDR3 DNA: TGTGCCAGCAGCGCCGGTCTGGACACTGAAGCTTTCTTT. It codes for CASSAGLDTEAFF. This chain joins TRBV7-8 and TRBJ1-1; no clear D. Deletions cut 5 bases from V and 3 bases from J, with 10 bases between. Germline V lookup: CDR1 SGHVS, CDR2 FQNEAQ. The CDR3 is made up of 13 amino acids.

Only one count was recorded for this clone. The gene calls are TRBV5-6 and TRBJ2-5; D is unresolved. Trimming stripped 3 bases from V and 5 bases from J, with 17 bases between. Germline V gene sequence: CDR1 SGHDT, CDR2 YYEEEE. This CDR3 contains 15 residues. CDR3 region: CASSSSPGPVETQYF. The CDR3 DNA sequence: TGTGCCAGCAGCTCCAGCCCAGGCCCGGTGGAGACCCAGTACTTC.

The table lists this clone with a count of one. This chain joins TRBV29-1 and TRBJ2-1; the D gene is possibly TRBD1 (6 bases). This CDR3 is 14 amino acids long. Germline V CDR1 and CDR2: SQVTM, ANQGSEA. The germline V and J ends were trimmed by 0 bases and 7 bases, with 13 bases remaining between them. CDR3 sequence reads: CSVEDRGQQNEQFF. The DNA for the CDR3 is TGCAGCGTTGAAGATCGTGGACAGCAAAATGAGCAGTTCTTC.

This clone occurred once. The chain employs TRBV7-6 and TRBJ1-2; no definite D call. The length of the CDR3 is 16 residues. Trimming left V 5 bases short and J 7 bases short, with 23 bases between. Germline loops: CDR1 SGHVS, CDR2 FNYEAQ. The CDR3 DNA reads TGTGCCAGCAGCCCCACAGCGGGGAAGAGTAATTTTGGCTACACCTTC. Translated: CASSPTAGKSNFGYTF.

The chain has TRBV25-1 and TRBJ2-7, with D unclear. The CDR3 loop spans 11 amino acids. Germline CDR1 and CDR2: MGHDK and SYGVNS. The ends were cut back, 3 bases at V and 3 bases at J, with 3 bases in the middle. CDR3 DNA sequence: TGTGCCAGCAGTGACAGCTACGAGCAGTACTTC. This gives the protein CASSDSYEQYF.

The genes are TRBV7-2 and TRBJ1-2; 8 bases are a match to TRBD1. Germline CDR1 and CDR2: SGHTA and FQGNSA. V lost 4 bases and J lost 0; bases outside the gene matches: 4. The CDR3 has 15 residues. The chain's CDR3 is CASSSDRVPNYGYTF. The CDR3, as DNA: TGTGCCAGCAGCTCGGACAGGGTCCCTAACTATGGCTACACCTTC.

V gene TRBV5-8 combines with J gene TRBJ1-4, with TRBD1 matching 9 bases. Germline V CDR1 and CDR2: SGHTS, YDEGEE. The ends lost 2 bases at V and 7 bases at J; junction bases unmatched: 6. The CDR3 runs to 15 residues. The CDR3 is CASSFMTGGIEKLFF. The CDR3 DNA reads as TGTGCCAGCAGCTTCATGACAGGGGGAATTGAAAAACTGTTTTTT.

The rearrangement uses TRBV4-1 and TRBJ2-5; 9 nucleotides agree with TRBD2. Trimming took 4 bases from V and 0 from J; bases not matched to a gene: 9. The CDR3 loop spans 17 amino acids. Germline assignment: CDR1 MGHRA and CDR2 YSYEKL. CDR3 residues: CASSPELAGAYQETQYF. CDR3 coding DNA: TGCGCCAGCAGCCCGGAGTTAGCGGGGGCGTACCAAGAGACCCAGTACTTC.

The rearrangement uses TRBV25-1 and TRBJ1-6; 10 bases are a match to TRBD1. V shed 6 bases, J shed 6 bases, and the junction held 8 bases outside the gene matches. The germline V gene encodes CDR1 MGHDK and CDR2 SYGVNS. This CDR3 contains 16 residues. DNA for the CDR3: TGTGCCAGCAGCGCCGGGACAGGGGTCCCTAATTCACCCCTCCACTTT. Translating it yields CASSAGTGVPNSPLHF.

The genes are TRBV7-2 and TRBJ2-2, with D perhaps TRBD1 (5 bases). Trimming took 2 bases from V and 4 from J, leaving 11 bases between them. Germline CDR1 reads SGHTA; CDR2 reads FQGNSA. The CDR3 runs 15 residues. The CDR3 bases are TGTGCCAGCAGCTTAAACCAGGGCTCCACCGGGGAGCTGTTTTTT. Amino acid sequence: CASSLNQGSTGELFF. Full variable domain (outside the CDR3, taken from reference TRBV7-2 and TRBJ2-2): GAGVSQSPSNKVTEKGKDVELRCDPISGHTALYWYRQSLGQGLEFLIYFQGNSAPDKSGLPSDRFSAERTGGSVSTLTIQRTQQEDSAVYLCASSLNQGSTGELFFGEGSRLTVL.

This chain joins TRBV4-3 and TRBJ2-3; the D is unclear. The ends were cut back, 0 bases at V and 0 bases at J, with 16 bases in the middle. Germline loops: CDR1 LGHNA, CDR2 YSLEER. The length of the CDR3 is 18 residues. The CDR3 loop reads CASSQDPLASHSTDTQYF. CDR3 bases: TGCGCCAGCAGCCAAGACCCACTTGCAAGTCATAGCACAGATACGCAGTATTTT.

The chain couples TRBV12-3 or TRBV12-4 to TRBJ1-1; 11 positions match TRBD1. The junction had 1 base not matched to a gene; V was cut back by 4 bases and J by 6 bases. The CDR3 spans 13 residues. CDR3 region: CASSWGQGAEAFF. The CDR3 nucleotides are TGTGCCAGCAGTTGGGGACAGGGGGCTGAAGCTTTCTTT.

The chain combines TRBV27 with TRBJ1-5, with TRBD1 matching 8 bases. Germline CDR1 and CDR2: MNHEY and SMNVEV (reference sequence). This CDR3 contains 19 residues. The V gene end was trimmed by 2 bases and the J gene end by 2 bases; junction bases not matched to a gene: 14. CDR3 sequence (DNA): TGTGCCAGCAGTTTACCCCCTGTGACAGGGGAAAGGGGCAATCAGCCCCAGCATTTT. Amino acids: CASSLPPVTGERGNQPQHF.

The gene calls are TRBV2 and TRBJ1-4, with D hard to call. The germline V gene encodes CDR1 SNHLY and CDR2 FYNNEI. Trimming cost V 2 bases and J 3 bases, with 7 bases left between them. This CDR3 spans 14 amino acids. This CDR3 is CASSEHRANEKLFF. DNA of the CDR3: TGTGCCAGCAGTGAACACAGAGCTAATGAAAAACTGTTTTTT.

The chain couples TRBV5-1 to TRBJ1-4, with 9 bases that match TRBD1. This CDR3 has 15 residues. V shed 5 bases and J 7 bases; nucleotides not matched to a gene: 9. CDR1 and CDR2 (germline): SGHRS, YFSETQ. The CDR3 loop reads CASSNSGTGFEKLFF. CDR3 DNA: TGCGCCAGCAGTAACTCCGGGACAGGGTTTGAAAAACTGTTTTTT.

The rearrangement joins TRBV7-6 to TRBJ2-1; 7 nucleotides line up with TRBD1. Germline CDR1 and CDR2: SGHVS and FNYEAQ. V gave up 2 bases and J gave up 6 bases; unmatched junction bases: 16. The CDR3 runs to 18 residues. CDR3 protein: CASSLRFRQGVRGNEQFF. The CDR3, as DNA: TGTGCCAGCAGCTTACGGTTCCGGCAGGGGGTACGAGGCAATGAGCAGTTCTTC.

V and J are TRBV29-1 and TRBJ1-5, with 10 positions matching TRBD1. CDR1 SQVTM and CDR2 ANQGSEA come from the germline V gene. This CDR3 region has 12 residues. Losses at the gene ends were 6 bases for V and 5 bases for J; bases not matched to a gene: 1. The CDR3: CSVGTGDQPQHF. CDR3 bases: TGCAGCGTCGGGACAGGGGATCAGCCCCAGCATTTT.

On this clone itself: This specimen includes other DNA sequences encoding the same CDR3. This rearrangement joins TRBV4-3 to TRBJ1-2; 7 nucleotides match TRBD1. Trimming at V came to 3 bases and at J to 2 bases, leaving 3 bases not matched to a gene. The CDR3 totals 14 residues. The V gene's germline CDR1 is LGHNA and CDR2 YSLEER. The DNA of the CDR3 is TGCGCCAGCAGCCAGGAACAGGGGAACTATGGCTACACCTTC. Translation gives CASSQEQGNYGYTF.

V gene TRBV7-8 combines with J gene TRBJ1-5, with 8 nucleotides matching TRBD1. The germline gives CDR1 SGHVS, CDR2 FQNEAQ. With 7 bases clipped from V and 6 bases from J, the junction kept 8 bases outside the gene matches. The CDR3 has 14 residues. CDR3 residues: CASNSLTGAQPQHF. The CDR3 DNA sequence: TGTGCCAGCAACTCCTTGACAGGGGCTCAGCCCCAGCATTTT.

The chain is built from TRBV5-1 and TRBJ2-5, with D possibly being TRBD1 (6 bases). The CDR3 spans 15 residues. Trimming cost V 2 bases and J 5 bases, with 16 bases left between them. Germline-derived CDR1 and CDR2 are SGHRS and YFSETQ. CDR3: CASSFVRQDGETQYF. CDR3 nucleotide sequence: TGCGCCAGCAGCTTTGTTCGACAGGACGGGGAGACCCAGTACTTC.

V gene TRBV6-6 combines with J gene TRBJ1-1; 7 nucleotides line up with TRBD1. The V and J ends lost 7 bases and 0 bases, in that order; junction bases with no gene match: 2. CDR1 MNHNY and CDR2 SVGAGI come from the germline V gene (reference sequence). The CDR3 runs 13 residues. The CDR3 DNA follows: TGTGCCAGCAAGACAGGGTTGAACACTGAAGCTTTCTTT. Residues: CASKTGLNTEAFF.

J is TRBJ1-3 and V is TRBV21-1; no check of the table's D call, TRBD1, against the DNA was made. TRBV21-1 is reported as a pseudogene. The CDR3 loop spans 16 amino acids. The chain's CDR3 is CASSKALDRYGNTIYF. CDR3 nucleotide sequence: TGTGCCAGCAGCAAAGCACTGGACAGGTACGGAAACACCATATATTTT.

This clone was detected a few times. The gene calls are TRBV7-9 and TRBJ1-4; 9 bases align to TRBD1. CDR1 is SEHNR, CDR2 FQNEAQ, per germline (reference sequence). The ends lost 0 bases at V and 7 bases at J; junction bases unmatched: 15. The CDR3 extends over 19 amino acids. The CDR3 DNA reads TGTGCCAGCAGCTTAGCTTGGGGACAGGGAGCAATTCGAATTGAAAAACTGTTTTTT. As protein: CASSLAWGQGAIRIEKLFF.